This passage covers 13 T cell receptor beta chains from one sample sequenced in a study of blood T cell repertoires in COVID-19. Assay: immunoSEQ multiplex PCR; the TCRdb copy retains only in-frame clones and omits some. This table has 240,000 or so clones, about 70% appearing once. The source material was peripheral blood. These TCRs come from a woman older than 75 with acute or convalescent COVID-19.

This chain uses TRBV14 with TRBJ1-6, with a tentative D call TRBD1 (5 bases). V lost 4 bases, J lost 7 bases, and 14 bases lay in between. Looked up from germline, CDR1 is SGHDN and CDR2 is FVKESK. The CDR3 length is 15 residues. This CDR3 is CASSRQGSRNSPLHF. In DNA, the CDR3 is TGTGCCAGCAGCCGTCAGGGTTCTAGGAATTCACCCCTCCACTTT.

CDR3 sequence: CSVRDRATGELFF. DNA for the CDR3: TGCAGCGTCCGGGACAGGGCGACCGGGGAGCTGTTTTTT. This chain joins TRBV29-1 and TRBJ2-2; 9 nucleotides agree with TRBD1. CDR3 length equals 13 residues. Germline V gene lookup returns CDR1 SQVTM and CDR2 ANQGSEA. V lost 6 bases to trimming and J lost 5 bases; unmatched junction nucleotides: 4.

This chain connects TRBV2 to TRBJ1-5, with 9 bases aligning to TRBD1. Germline trimming cut 6 bases from V and 4 bases from J; bases unmatched to any gene: 4. From germline, CDR1 is SNHLY and CDR2 FYNNEI. This CDR3 comprises 14 residues. The CDR3 DNA reads as TGTGCCAGCAGGACAGGGGGAGGGAATCAGCCCCAGCATTTT. As protein: CASRTGGGNQPQHF.

The rearrangement uses TRBV7-9 and TRBJ2-3; D perhaps matches TRBD1 (6 bases). The CDR3 contains 13 residues. The V end lost 2 bases, the J end lost 5 bases, and 8 bases lay between the germline ends. CDR1 is SEHNR and CDR2 is FQNEAQ in the germline V gene (reference sequence). CDR3 DNA: TGTGCCAGCAGCTTAAGGGGGATAGATACGCAGTATTTT. Protein: CASSLRGIDTQYF.

V gene TRBV4-3 combines with J gene TRBJ2-1, with 8 nucleotides matching TRBD1. The germline CDR1 and CDR2 sequences are LGHNA and YSLEER. This CDR3 spans 17 amino acids. Trimming removed 2 bases from V and 5 bases from J; junction bases left unmatched: 11. The CDR3 sequence: CASSQRPSGTGNNEQFF. The CDR3 DNA reads as TGCGCCAGCAGCCAACGTCCATCCGGGACAGGAAACAATGAGCAGTTCTTC.

The chain has TRBV11-2 and TRBJ2-1; 12 positions agree with TRBD2. V gave up 2 bases and J gave up 9 bases; unmatched junction bases: 5. CDR3 length: 15 amino acids. The germline V gene encodes CDR1 SGHAT and CDR2 FQNNGV. CDR3 coding DNA: TGTGCCAGCAGCTTACCTAGCGGGAGGGCCAGTGAGCAGTTCTTC. Protein sequence: CASSLPSGRASEQFF.

Concerning this clone: Other DNA sequences of this sample code for an identical CDR3. J is TRBJ1-3 and V is TRBV19; D not certain. This CDR3 is 13 amino acids long. Germline CDR1 is LNHDA and CDR2 is SQIVND (reference sequence). V lost 3 bases to trimming and J lost 4 bases, with 7 bases between them. CDR3 loop: CASSISRGNTIYF. In nucleotides, the CDR3 is TGTGCCAGTAGTATTTCTCGGGGAAACACCATATATTTT.

The rearrangement links TRBV7-9 to TRBJ1-1; D unclear. The germline V and J ends were trimmed by 7 bases and 11 bases, with 14 bases remaining between them. The CDR3 length is 11 residues. Per the germline V gene, CDR1 is SEHNR and CDR2 is FQNEAQ (reference sequence). The CDR3 sequence is CASNPDLNAFF. The CDR3 DNA reads as TGTGCCAGCAATCCAGATCTGAACGCTTTCTTT.

The sample holds one count of this clone. This chain connects TRBV9 to TRBJ1-2; TRBD1 aligns across 11 bases. The germline V gene has CDR1 SGDLS and CDR2 YYNGEE. The CDR3 contains 15 residues. J lost 5 bases, V lost 4 bases, and 7 bases had no gene match. The CDR3 region has the DNA TGTGCCAGCAGCAGAGGACAGGGGGCTGGGTATGGCTACACCTTC. Its protein product is CASSRGQGAGYGYTF. Combining the CDR3 with reference TRBV9 and TRBJ1-2 gives the whole variable domain DSGVTQTPKHLITATGQRVTLRCSPRSGDLSVYWYQQSLDQGLQFLIQYYNGEERAKGNILERFSAQQFPDLHSELNLSSLELGDSALYFCASSRGQGAGYGYTFGSGTRLTVV.

The chain is built from TRBV15 and TRBJ2-3, with TRBD2 matching over 10 bases. V shed 3 bases and J 3 bases; nucleotides not matched to a gene: 9. CDR1 is LNHNV, CDR2 YYDKDF, per germline (reference sequence). This CDR3 region has 17 residues. CDR3 in amino acids: CATSSIAGGGFTDTQYF. The CDR3 DNA sequence: TGTGCCACCAGCAGCATAGCGGGGGGAGGGTTTACAGATACGCAGTATTTT.

This chain links TRBV30 with TRBJ2-7; no clear D. V gave up 0 bases and J gave up 0 bases, with 12 bases separating them. Germline lookup yields CDR1 GTSNPN and CDR2 SVGIG (reference sequence). CDR3 length: 15 amino acids. This CDR3 is CAWSVLNLRSYEQYF. In DNA, the CDR3 is TGTGCCTGGAGTGTACTCAACTTGCGCTCCTACGAGCAGTACTTC.

The CDR3 nucleotides read TGTGCCAGCAGTCAAACGGGGGACCCGAACACTGAAGCTTTCTTT. Translated: CASSQTGDPNTEAFF. V gene TRBV28 combines with J gene TRBJ1-1; TRBD1 is a possible D gene (5 bases). Germline values: CDR1 MDHEN, CDR2 SYDVKM. V was clipped by 5 bases and J by 1 base, with 14 bases between them. This CDR3 is built from 15 residues. Using reference TRBV28 and TRBJ1-1 for the parts outside the CDR3, the full variable domain is DVKVTQSSRYLVKRTGEKVFLECVQDMDHENMFWYRQDPGLGLRLIYFSYDVKMKEKGDIPEGYSVSREKKERFSLILESASTNQTSMYLCASSQTGDPNTEAFFGQGTRLTVV.

This clone was seen ten or more times. The genes are TRBV3-1 (or the pseudogene TRBV3-2) and TRBJ2-5; TRBD2 might be the D (5 bases). V was shortened by 2 bases and J by 4 bases, with 11 bases between the two germline ends. The CDR3 is 14 residues long. CDR1 and CDR2 (germline): LGHDT, YNNKEL (reference sequence). As DNA, the CDR3 is TGTGCCAGCAGCCAAAGCACCGCGGGAGAGACCCAGTACTTC. Residues: CASSQSTAGETQYF.